This T cell receptor beta chain was sequenced for a study of CD8 T cells in Susac syndrome. Peripheral blood CD8+ and CD4+ T cells were profiled by TCR beta sequencing. Age- and sex-matched healthy donors served as the control group. TEMRA cells were FACS-enriched, unlike CD8+ and CD4+ T cells, which were negatively isolated. cDNA came from about 0.46 to 1 ug RNA primed by random hexamers. The TCR beta CDR3 was amplified by immunoSEQ multiplex PCR across 54 Vbeta, 13 Jbeta. TCRdb reanalysed the immunoSEQ multiplex PCR reads using MiXCR and keeps one entry per CDR3 protein. The sample records 150,000 to 200,000 distinct CDR3 sequences, around 94% being singletons. From germline, CDR1 is SGHVS and CDR2 FNYEAQ. The V and J ends lost 2 bases and 3 bases, in that order; junction bases with no gene match: 5. The CDR3 length is 15 residues.

The sequence came from a human donor in good health. The chain links TRBV7-6 to TRBJ2-7, with 9 nucleotides matching TRBD1. The sequenced sample consisted of CD4+ T cells from PBMCs. The CDR3 protein is CASSLLMGQGYEQYF. As DNA, the CDR3 is TGTGCCAGCAGCTTATTGATGGGACAGGGCTACGAGCAGTACTTC.